Listed here are 18 T cell receptor beta chains from one sample, sequenced in a study of T cells in Graves' hyperthyroidism and ophthalmopathy (dated by TCRdb to the late 2010s). Preparation of the library involved multiplex PCR. The run used an Illumina HiSeq 2000. TCR beta CDR3 regions were amplified from RNA transcripts. The TCR CDR3 was subjected to a first round of RT-PCR using the HTBI primer set and the Qiagen OneStep RT-PCR kit. Starting from the raw public reads, TCRdb applied fastp trimming at Q25, assembled clones with MiXCR and retained in-frame beta chains. Rows are unified per CDR3 protein, each entry keeping the most common DNA and genes. The sample profile shows roughly 200,000 distinct CDR3 sequences; roughly 18% of them were found once. Jointly, the top ten make up about 48% of the sample. The sample comprised blood. The receptors originated from a man between 35 and 55 years old with Graves' hyperthyroidism.

This clonotype showed up many times. This chain links TRBV4-2 with TRBJ2-2; 9 nucleotides match TRBD1. This CDR3 contains 16 residues. J gave up 2 bases and V 1 base, and 2 bases lay outside the gene matches. In germline, CDR1 is LGHNA, CDR2 YNFKEQ. CDR3 sequence reads: CASSQVQGANTGELFF. CDR3 coding DNA: TGTGCCAGCAGCCAAGTACAGGGGGCCAACACCGGGGAGCTGTTTTTT.

This chain connects TRBV6-4 to TRBJ2-3; the match to TRBD2 covers 7 bases. The germline V gene has CDR1 MRHNA and CDR2 SNTAGT. With 4 bases clipped from V and 0 bases from J, the junction kept 4 bases outside the gene matches. The CDR3 consists of 15 residues. In DNA, the CDR3 is TGTGCCAGCAGTGCAAGCGGGGATAGCACAGATACGCAGTATTTT. Its protein product is CASSASGDSTDTQYF.

This clonotype was seen many times. The rearrangement joins TRBV12-3 or TRBV12-4 to TRBJ1-4; perhaps TRBD1 as D (6 bases). CDR3 size: 15 residues. The germline V and J ends were trimmed by 1 base and 8 bases, with 14 bases remaining between them. In nucleotides, the CDR3 is TGTGCCAGCAGTTTAGTAGAAAGGGGGAGCGAAAAACTGTTTTTT. Translated, it gives CASSLVERGSEKLFF.

This clonotype was seen just once. The rearrangement joins TRBV7-3 to TRBJ2-3, with 11 bases fitting TRBD2. The V gene end was trimmed by 5 bases and the J gene end by 1 base; junction bases not matched to a gene: 5. Looked up from germline, CDR1 is SGHTA and CDR2 is FQGTGA. The CDR3 has 16 residues. The CDR3 region is CASSRLAGLGTDTQYF. DNA of the CDR3: TGTGCCAGCAGCCGACTAGCGGGGCTCGGCACAGATACGCAGTATTTT.

The gene calls are TRBV4-3 and TRBJ1-1; D is unclear. V was trimmed by 0 bases and J by 0 bases, leaving 8 bases between them. Germline assignment: CDR1 LGHNA and CDR2 YSLEER. The CDR3 sequence is 15 residues long. Here the CDR3 reads CASSQEAAMNTEAFF. DNA for the CDR3: TGCGCCAGCAGCCAAGAAGCTGCCATGAACACTGAAGCTTTCTTT.

This clonotype occurred many times. The J gene is TRBJ1-5, the V gene TRBV20-1, with D maybe TRBD1 (5 bases). V lost 4 bases to trimming and J lost 5 bases, with 12 bases between them. This CDR3 contains 13 residues. Germline CDR1 and CDR2: DFQATT and SNEGSKA (reference sequence). CDR3 bases: TGCAGTGCTACGCCAGGGAGGGATCAGCCCCAGCATTTT. Translation gives CSATPGRDQPQHF.

This clonotype was seen ten or more times. The chain has TRBV2 and TRBJ1-6; tentatively, D is TRBD1 (6 bases). The V end was cut by 4 bases, the J end by 13 bases, with 17 bases between. The V gene's germline CDR1 is SNHLY and CDR2 FYNNEI. This CDR3 region has 14 residues. The CDR3 DNA is TGTGCCAGCAGTGCCTCCAGTAGGGACACCCCCCTCCACTTT. This translates into CASSASSRDTPLHF.

This chain connects TRBV9 to TRBJ1-6; the D is unclear. The CDR3 covers 12 residues. Trimming stripped 0 bases from V and 5 bases from J, with 0 bases between. Germline CDR1 is SGDLS and CDR2 is YYNGEE. CDR3 residues: CASSVDNSPLHF. CDR3 sequence (DNA): TGTGCCAGCAGCGTAGATAATTCACCCCTCCACTTT.

In this sample, this clonotype turned up many times. The chain employs TRBV20-1 and TRBJ1-5, with 7 bases that match TRBD1. CDR1 and CDR2 (germline): DFQATT, SNEGSKA (reference sequence). This CDR3 region has 14 residues. The ends lost 0 bases at V and 6 bases at J; junction bases unmatched: 5. The CDR3 coding sequence is TGCAGTGCTAGAGACCACAGGGGTGGTCAGCCCCAGCATTTT. Translation gives CSARDHRGGQPQHF.

This chain uses TRBV4-3 with TRBJ1-2, with D possibly TRBD1 on 5 matching bases. This CDR3 region has 16 residues. Trimming removed 0 bases from V and 0 bases from J, with 11 bases in between. Germline V gene sequence: CDR1 LGHNA, CDR2 YSLEER. This CDR3 is CASSQDQGVTNYGYTF. CDR3 DNA: TGCGCCAGCAGCCAAGATCAGGGAGTCACTAACTATGGCTACACCTTC.

This clonotype was recorded only once. The V call is TRBV7-2, the J call TRBJ2-3; D possibly corresponds to TRBD1 (5 bases). This CDR3 has 11 residues. Germline V gives CDR1 SGHTA, CDR2 FQGNSA. V gave up 6 bases and J gave up 11 bases, with 12 bases separating them. CDR3 sequence reads: CASSQQTVQYF. Here the CDR3 DNA reads TGTGCCAGCAGTCAACAGACAGTGCAGTATTTT.

This clonotype was recorded at least ten times. This rearrangement joins TRBV18 to TRBJ1-1; TRBD1 agrees at 12 bases. Germline V gene sequence: CDR1 KGHSH, CDR2 LQKENI. The CDR3 sequence is 16 residues long. After removal of 3 bases from V and 5 bases from J, the junction contained 7 bases not matched to a gene. The CDR3 is CASSPGTGGFRTEAFF. DNA of the CDR3: TGTGCCAGCTCACCCGGGACAGGGGGCTTTAGGACTGAAGCTTTCTTT.

Ten or more counts support this clonotype. The chain carries TRBV5-1 and TRBJ1-2; D unclear. This CDR3 region has 12 residues. The V and J ends lost 2 bases and 6 bases respectively, with 8 bases between them. Germline V lookup: CDR1 SGHRS, CDR2 YFSETQ. DNA for the CDR3: TGCGCCAGCAGCTTTGCATGGGATGGCTACACCTTC. Translated, it gives CASSFAWDGYTF.

In this sample, this clonotype turned up a few times. The chain has TRBV24-1 and TRBJ2-1; tentatively, D is TRBD2 (7 bases). Trimming shortened V by 5 bases and J by 8 bases, and 15 bases separated the two germline ends. Germline CDR1 and CDR2: KGHDR and SFDVKD. The CDR3 loop spans 14 amino acids. The CDR3 spells CATSVGGAAHEQFF. As DNA, the CDR3 is TGTGCCACCAGTGTGGGGGGGGCGGCGCATGAGCAGTTCTTC.

This clonotype was seen ten or more times. The rearrangement uses TRBV2 and TRBJ2-3; 8 bases map to TRBD2. The junction had 8 bases not matched to a gene; V was cut back by 5 bases and J by 1 base. The germline V gene encodes CDR1 SNHLY and CDR2 FYNNEI. This CDR3 comprises 16 residues. The CDR3 region is CASSLGLALRTDTQYF. Written as DNA, the CDR3 is TGTGCCAGCAGTCTAGGACTAGCTCTGCGCACAGATACGCAGTATTTT.

This clonotype was observed many times. The chain employs TRBV28 and TRBJ2-7; 7 nucleotides line up with TRBD1. Germline V CDR1 and CDR2: MDHEN, SYDVKM. Losses at the gene ends were 5 bases for V and 0 bases for J; bases not matched to a gene: 4. This CDR3 has 14 residues. The CDR3 sequence is CASSDRVSSYEQYF. The CDR3 bases are TGTGCCAGCAGTGACAGGGTTTCCTCCTACGAGCAGTACTTC.

This clonotype was picked up many times. V and J are TRBV14 and TRBJ2-3; 9 bases match TRBD2. There are 15 residues in the CDR3. Germline CDR1 SGHDN, CDR2 FVKESK. The trim removed 3 bases at V and 5 bases at J, leaving 6 bases unmatched. CDR3 residues: CASSHQRGVLDTQYF. CDR3 coding DNA: TGTGCCAGCAGCCATCAGCGGGGGGTATTAGATACGCAGTATTTT.

This clonotype was counted at least ten times. The chain uses TRBV3-1 and TRBJ2-5; TRBD2 aligns across 8 bases. This CDR3 is built from 17 residues. Trimming took 1 base from V and 0 from J; bases not matched to a gene: 7. Germline V lookup: CDR1 LGHDT, CDR2 YNNKEL (reference sequence). Here the CDR3 reads CASSQGLLAGYQETQYF. The CDR3 nucleotides are TGTGCCAGCAGCCAAGGCCTGCTAGCGGGCTACCAAGAGACCCAGTACTTC.